Below, 8 T cell receptor beta chains from the same sample are listed, as sequenced in a study of blood T cell repertoires in COVID-19. The method was immunoSEQ multiplex PCR; TCRdb's version includes in-frame clones alone and lacks a portion of them. The repertoire holds about 360,000 clones, with approximately 77% as singletons. Sequencing was performed on peripheral blood. The receptors shown here come from a human donor with acute or convalescent COVID-19. The donor label of this sample is uncertain.

This clone was seen just once. The rearrangement joins TRBV28 to TRBJ1-2; D is ambiguous. The CDR3 has 10 amino acids. Deletions cut 8 bases from V and 3 bases from J, with 4 bases between. CDR1 is MDHEN, CDR2 SYDVKM, per germline. The CDR3 bases are TGTGCCAGCGCAGACTATGGCTACACCTTC. Protein product: CASADYGYTF.

This chain uses TRBV12-3 or TRBV12-4 with TRBJ1-1; D is ambiguous. CDR3 length equals 13 residues. Trimming cost V 3 bases and J 3 bases, with 8 bases left between them. In nucleotides, the CDR3 is TGTGCCAGCAGTTTGGCCCAGTACACTGAAGCTTTCTTT. Residues: CASSLAQYTEAFF.

This sequence joins TRBV27 and TRBJ1-2; D is perhaps TRBD1 (6 bases). V lost 6 bases and J lost 2, with 16 bases in between. The germline V gene encodes CDR1 MNHEY and CDR2 SMNVEV (reference sequence). This CDR3 is built from 15 residues. The CDR3 region is CASSPRGGRNYGYTF. CDR3 in DNA: TGTGCCAGCAGCCCCCGTGGGGGCAGAAACTATGGCTACACCTTC.

The V and J genes are TRBV5-4 and TRBJ2-2; D might be TRBD1 (6 bases). Germline V gene data show CDR1 as SGHNT and CDR2 as YYREEE (reference sequence). With 1 base removed from V and 0 bases from J, the gap between germline ends came to 16 bases. This CDR3 is built from 18 residues. This CDR3 is CASSLNQWGPSNTGELFF. The DNA of the CDR3 is TGTGCCAGCAGCTTGAATCAGTGGGGGCCCTCGAACACCGGGGAGCTGTTTTTT.

This clone has just one count. The V and J genes are TRBV11-2 and TRBJ2-1; 7 nucleotides match TRBD2. Germline CDR1 reads SGHAT; CDR2 reads FQNNGV. This CDR3 spans 16 amino acids. The J segment lost 9 bases and the V segment lost 1 base, leaving 12 bases of the junction unmatched. The CDR3 here is CASSLGLRTRLVEQFF. The DNA of the CDR3 is TGTGCCAGCAGCTTAGGCCTTAGGACTAGGTTGGTTGAGCAGTTCTTC.

V gene TRBV7-9 combines with J gene TRBJ1-6; 9 bases align to TRBD1. With V trimmed by 5 bases and J by 10 bases, 6 bases remained unmatched. The CDR3 length is 14 residues. Per the germline V gene, CDR1 is SEHNR and CDR2 is FQNEAQ (reference sequence). The CDR3 reads CASSARDRVSPLHF. The CDR3, as DNA: TGTGCCAGCAGCGCCCGGGACAGGGTCTCACCCCTCCACTTT.

The chain joins TRBV12-3 or TRBV12-4 to TRBJ1-1; D ambiguous. The CDR3 extends over 12 amino acids. V was pared by 6 bases and J by 7 bases, with 12 bases between. The CDR3 loop is CASSSPPVEAFF. DNA for the CDR3: TGTGCCAGCAGCTCCCCTCCTGTTGAAGCTTTCTTT.

V and J are TRBV28 and TRBJ1-1; weak D call: TRBD1 (6 bases). Germline lookup yields CDR1 MDHEN and CDR2 SYDVKM. The CDR3 runs to 15 residues. V lost 4 bases and J 1 base, leaving 13 bases between the germline ends. The CDR3 bases are TGTGCCAGCAGTTCTCCCTCGACAGGGAACACTGAAGCTTTCTTT. This sequence encodes CASSSPSTGNTEAFF.